These 13 T cell receptor beta chains share one sample of origin, sequenced in a study of vaccination and CD4 T cells after COVID-19. Cultured CD4+ T-cell DNA underwent Oncomine TCR Beta short-read sequencing. Each CDR3 protein is one row after TCRdb ran MiXCR on the PCR reads. The sample lists roughly 12,000 distinct CDR3 sequences, roughly 72% occurring once. What these receptors recognize is not known. Treatment in this sample: approximately nine-day PBMC culture with coronavirus spike peptide pools or control peptides (ViraFEST assay). Here the sequenced sample was CD4+ T cells from blood, cultured in vitro, taken after SARS-CoV-2 vaccination. These receptors were taken from a human donor who received a COVID-19 vaccine.

This clonotype was detected a few times. J is TRBJ1-2 and V is TRBV15; the D gene is possibly TRBD1 (5 bases). Germline-derived CDR1 and CDR2 are LNHNV and YYDKDF (reference sequence). Trimming pared 0 bases from V and 7 bases from J, leaving 15 bases between. The CDR3 spans 15 residues. CDR3 region: CATSRDGAGVSGYTF. The CDR3 coding sequence is TGTGCCACCAGCAGAGATGGCGCGGGGGTTAGTGGCTACACCTTC.

CDR3 sequence: CASNRGVGETQYF. The DNA of the CDR3 is TGTGCCAGTAATCGGGGGGTGGGGGAGACCCAGTACTTC. The rearrangement joins TRBV19 to TRBJ2-5; 7 positions agree with TRBD2. The J segment lost 5 bases and the V segment lost 7 bases, leaving 7 bases of the junction unmatched. The CDR3 covers 13 residues. Per germline, CDR1 LNHDA and CDR2 SQIVND (reference sequence).

The rearrangement uses TRBV24-1 and TRBJ2-2; D perhaps matches TRBD2 (7 bases). With 4 bases removed from V and 0 bases from J, the gap between germline ends came to 14 bases. The CDR3 extends over 17 amino acids. Germline CDR1 and CDR2: KGHDR and SFDVKD. The chain's CDR3 is CATSESRGGANTGELFF. The CDR3 DNA is TGTGCCACCAGTGAGAGCCGAGGGGGGGCGAACACCGGGGAGCTGTTTTTT.

The CDR3 DNA reads as TGCGCCAGCAGTACCCCCCGGGAGGGGCATGAGCAGTTCTTC. This encodes CASSTPREGHEQFF. The genes are TRBV10-2 and TRBJ2-1; 8 bases fit TRBD2. Losses at the gene ends were 5 bases for V and 8 bases for J; bases not matched to a gene: 8. Germline V lookup: CDR1 WSHSY, CDR2 SAAADI. The CDR3 sequence is 14 residues long.

The V and J genes are TRBV20-1 and TRBJ2-3; 12 positions match TRBD2. V trimming: 7 bases; J trimming: 1 base; junction bases outside the gene matches: 3. The germline V gene has CDR1 DFQATT and CDR2 SNEGSKA (reference sequence). The CDR3 consists of 14 residues. This CDR3 reads CSVGLAGRTDTQYF. In nucleotides, the CDR3 is TGCAGTGTCGGACTAGCGGGGCGCACAGATACGCAGTATTTT.

This clonotype was seen only once. The V call is TRBV24-1, the J call TRBJ2-1; TRBD2 aligns across 10 bases. Germline values: CDR1 KGHDR, CDR2 SFDVKD. The CDR3 loop spans 16 amino acids. V trimming: 4 bases; J trimming: 3 bases; junction bases outside the gene matches: 5. CDR3 region: CATSDIGLADYNEQFF. CDR3 DNA sequence: TGTGCCACCAGTGACATCGGACTAGCGGACTACAATGAGCAGTTCTTC.

The genes are TRBV6-1 and TRBJ2-6, with a tentative D call TRBD1 (6 bases). Trimming shortened V by 10 bases and J by 4 bases, and 11 bases separated the two germline ends. Looked up from germline, CDR1 is MNHNS and CDR2 is SASEGT. This CDR3 is built from 13 residues. CDR3 nucleotide sequence: TGTGCCACCCACAGGGCCGGGGCCAACGTCCTGACTTTC. Translated: CATHRAGANVLTF.

This chain links TRBV12-3 or TRBV12-4 with TRBJ1-2; D not resolved. V gave up 8 bases and J gave up 3 bases, with 13 bases separating them. The CDR3 runs 13 residues. The CDR3 here is CASLRGYDYGYTF. Here the CDR3 DNA reads TGTGCCAGCCTTCGAGGTTATGACTATGGCTACACCTTC.

This rearrangement joins TRBV20-1 to TRBJ2-6, with unresolved D. CDR1 and CDR2 from the germline V gene are DFQATT and SNEGSKA (reference sequence). The V end was cut by 3 bases, the J end by 0 bases, with 12 bases between. The CDR3 has 16 residues. The CDR3: CSARPADPSGANVLTF. CDR3 nucleotide sequence: TGCAGTGCTAGGCCCGCTGACCCCTCTGGGGCCAACGTCCTGACTTTC.

This clonotype was observed a handful of times. The chain couples TRBV11-3 to TRBJ2-3; TRBD2 matches at 8 bases. V gave up 6 bases and J gave up 2 bases; unmatched junction bases: 10. Germline V CDR1 and CDR2: SGHNT, YENEEA. The CDR3 loop spans 16 amino acids. CDR3 residues: CASSTGGPVYTDTQYF. The CDR3 DNA follows: TGTGCCAGCAGTACGGGGGGGCCTGTCTACACAGATACGCAGTATTTT. Drawing the rest from reference TRBV11-3 and TRBJ2-3, the complete variable domain is EAGVVQSPRYKIIEKKQPVAFWCNPISGHNTLYWYLQNLGQGPELLIRYENEEAVDDSQLPKDRFSAERLKGVDSTLKIQPAELGDSAVYLCASSTGGPVYTDTQYFGPGTRLTVL.

The chain combines TRBV27 with TRBJ2-1; D call uncertain. V was trimmed by 9 bases and J by 0 bases, leaving 9 bases between them. The CDR3 runs 13 residues. Per germline, CDR1 MNHEY and CDR2 SMNVEV (reference sequence). This CDR3 is CARTVFSYNEQFF. CDR3 DNA sequence: TGTGCCAGAACAGTGTTCTCCTACAATGAGCAGTTCTTC.

This clonotype was seen a single time. The V gene is TRBV7-8, the J gene TRBJ2-6, with 9 bases identical to TRBD1. V lost 5 bases, J lost 0 bases, and 8 bases stayed unmatched. This CDR3 spans 18 amino acids. CDR1 and CDR2 from the germline V gene are SGHVS and FQNEAQ. The CDR3 sequence is CASSVRDREYSGANVLTF. The CDR3 DNA reads as TGTGCCAGCAGCGTCCGGGACAGGGAATACTCTGGGGCCAACGTCCTGACTTTC.

CDR3 coding DNA: TGCAGTGCTAATCCCAGCGGGGGGGAATTCGGCGAGCAGTACTTC. It yields the protein CSANPSGGEFGEQYF. This chain connects TRBV20-1 to TRBJ2-7, with TRBD2 matching over 10 bases. CDR3 length: 15 amino acids. Trimming at V came to 4 bases and at J to 6 bases, leaving 12 bases not matched to a gene. The germline CDR1 and CDR2 sequences are DFQATT and SNEGSKA (reference sequence).